This entry is about one TCR beta chain. Measured with immunoSEQ multiplex PCR; TCRdb has only the in-frame clones, and not every one. The sample has over 75,000 clones, 97% seen once. The record originates from a study of technical replicates of blood from several donors. The sequenced sample was T cells isolated from PBMCs. The TCR sequence derives from a human donor in good health.

For the CDR3, the DNA is TGTGCCAGCAGTGAAACAGGGGGAACCGGGGAGCTGTTTTTT. This gives the protein CASSETGGTGELFF. The chain employs TRBV25-1 and TRBJ2-2; 8 bases are a match to TRBD1. CDR1 and CDR2 (germline): MGHDK, SYGVNS. After removal of 2 bases from V and 5 bases from J, the junction contained 1 base not matched to a gene. CDR3 size: 14 residues.